The rows below give T cell receptor beta chains drawn from one sample of a study of regulatory T cells in long-lasting Graves disease. Via MiXCR, TCRdb re-called the multiplex PCR reads, giving one row per CDR3 protein. The sample has 350,000 to 500,000 distinct CDR3 sequences, approximately 15% seen once. This same sample was also taken into another study, of T cells in Graves' hyperthyroidism and ophthalmopathy.

Sequenced here: peripheral blood mononuclear cells (PBMCs), sampled at new diagnosis, from a patient treated with antithyroid drugs. These TCRs come from a woman aged 45 to 65 with Graves disease. The CDR3 runs from the conserved cysteine through the conserved F or W. A D gene is named only where the DNA matches it firmly. The listing skips clone size in some rows; elsewhere it reads once, few, many or a size class.

abundance	v_gene	j_gene	d_gene	CDR3nt	CDR3aa
many	TRBV20-1	TRBJ1-6	TRBD1	TGCAGTGCTGGGACAGGGTCTGGTTCACCCCTCCACTTT	CSAGTGSGSPLHF
many	TRBV3-1	TRBJ1-5	.	TGTGCCAGCAGCCAGGAAGGGGGAGGAAATCAGCCCCAGCATTTT	CASSQEGGGNQPQHF
.	TRBV30	TRBJ2-7	.	TGTGCCTGGAGTGTGGGTCTAGCCAACGAGCAGTACTTC	CAWSVGLANEQYF
many	TRBV6-5	TRBJ2-7	.	TGTGCCAGCAGTTATGGGAGGCTCAGCTCCTACGAGCAGTACTTC	CASSYGRLSSYEQYF
few	TRBV6-1	TRBJ2-3	.	TGTGCCAGCAGTCAGTCAGATACGCAGTATTTT	CASSQSDTQYF
many	TRBV5-1	TRBJ2-7	.	TGCGCCAGCAGCTTGGCGGGGGACCCCTACGAGCAGTACTTC	CASSLAGDPYEQYF
.	TRBV2	TRBJ2-7	.	TGTGCCAGCAGTGAGAGGGACAACCCGCAGTACTTC	CASSERDNPQYF
.	TRBV7-8	TRBJ1-5	TRBD1	TGTGCCAGCAGCTTAAGTACAGGGGTCGGACAGCCCCAGCATTTT	CASSLSTGVGQPQHF
.	TRBV7-3	TRBJ2-1	TRBD2	TGTGCCAGCAGCTTAACGCCGGGACTAGCGGGGACCCATATCTACAATGAGCAGTTCTTC	CASSLTPGLAGTHIYNEQFF
many	TRBV29-1	TRBJ1-1	.	TGCAGCGTTGATTTTGCGGACACTGAAGCTTTCTTT	CSVDFADTEAFF
many	TRBV7-2	TRBJ2-5	TRBD1	TGTGCCAGCAGCACGCCCCTACTGGGACAGGGGTACGTCAAAGAGACCCAGTACTTC	CASSTPLLGQGYVKETQYF
many	TRBV2	TRBJ2-3	TRBD2	TGTGCCAGCAGTGCTAGCGGGACGTTGTGGTTAGATACGCAGTATTTT	CASSASGTLWLDTQYF
many	TRBV10-3	TRBJ2-5	TRBD2	TGTGCCATCAGCTTAGCGGGAGGTGAAGAGACCCAGTACTTC	CAISLAGGEETQYF
.	TRBV4-1	TRBJ1-6	.	TGCGCCAGCAGCCCGGGGGATCGGAATTCACCCCTCCACTTT	CASSPGDRNSPLHF
few	TRBV19	TRBJ1-1	.	TGTGCCAGTAGGAGGGAGACCACTGAAGCTTTCTTT	CASRRETTEAFF
many	TRBV20-1	TRBJ1-1	.	TGCAGTGCTTCACCTCGAAGGGTGAGCACTGAAGCTTTCTTT	CSASPRRVSTEAFF
many	TRBV27	TRBJ1-4	.	TGTGCCAGCAGTTTTTCGACAGCAACTAATGAAAAACTGTTTTTT	CASSFSTATNEKLFF